Listed below are T cell receptor beta chains from one sample, sequenced in a study of T cell repertoires in cytomegalovirus infection. Each CDR3 protein gets one entry after TCRdb re-called the reads with MiXCR. The sample gives around 450,000 distinct CDR3 sequences, approximately 33% of which show up once; 12% to 15% is in the top ten. The source material was PBMCs. Receptors originate from a human donor in good health (CMV status not recorded). Some clones in this sample may be carry-over from other donors' samples. Each CDR3 is given with its conserved first and last residue. D genes are given only for firm matches. Size is omitted from some rows. Given values are once, few, many or a class for expanded clones.

CDR3nt: TGTGCCAGTAGCAGGGAGACCGACACCGGGGAGCTGTTTTTT
CDR3aa: CASSRETDTGELFF
d_gene: NA
j_gene: TRBJ2-2
v_gene: TRBV19
abundance: many

CDR3nt: TGTGCCAGCAGCGAGGACCGTCTGAGCTCCTACGAGCAGTACTTC
CDR3aa: CASSEDRLSSYEQYF
d_gene: NA
j_gene: TRBJ2-7
v_gene: TRBV7-2
abundance: many

CDR3nt: TGTGCCAGCAGTTTCGAGCGGGGGGGCTCTCCAGATACGCAGTATTTT
CDR3aa: CASSFERGGSPDTQYF
d_gene: TRBD2
j_gene: TRBJ2-3
v_gene: TRBV28
abundance: NA

CDR3nt: TGCAGTGCGAGAAAAAATCCCTGGGCGCCAGATACGCAGTATTTT
CDR3aa: CSARKNPWAPDTQYF
d_gene: NA
j_gene: TRBJ2-3
v_gene: TRBV20-1
abundance: NA

CDR3nt: TGCAGCGTTGAACGGGGGTCCGAGCAGTACTTC
CDR3aa: CSVERGSEQYF
d_gene: NA
j_gene: TRBJ2-7
v_gene: TRBV29-1
abundance: NA

CDR3nt: TGTGCCAGCAGGGGGAGCACAGATACGCAGTATTTT
CDR3aa: CASRGSTDTQYF
d_gene: NA
j_gene: TRBJ2-3
v_gene: TRBV27
abundance: NA

CDR3nt: TGTGCCATCGGGCCAGGGACAACTAGCACAGATACGCAGTATTTT
CDR3aa: CAIGPGTTSTDTQYF
d_gene: NA
j_gene: TRBJ2-3
v_gene: TRBV10-3
abundance: few

CDR3nt: TGTGCCAGCAGTTCCCCGGGAGACACAGATACGCAGTATTTT
CDR3aa: CASSSPGDTDTQYF
d_gene: NA
j_gene: TRBJ2-3
v_gene: TRBV6-5
abundance: NA

CDR3nt: TGTGCCAGCAGCTCCGTGACTAGCGGGGGGGCAGTTCGGAACACCGGGGAGCTGTTTTTT
CDR3aa: CASSSVTSGGAVRNTGELFF
d_gene: TRBD2
j_gene: TRBJ2-2
v_gene: TRBV7-6
abundance: few

CDR3nt: TGTGCCAGCAGTTTCGCGGGGGAGTACGGCAATCATCCCCAGCATTTT
CDR3aa: CASSFAGEYGNHPQHF
d_gene: NA
j_gene: TRBJ1-5
v_gene: TRBV12-3/TRBV12-4
abundance: NA

CDR3nt: TGTGCCAGCAGCAAAGGACCCTTGGGGTACACCTTC
CDR3aa: CASSKGPLGYTF
d_gene: NA
j_gene: TRBJ1-2
v_gene: TRBV6-2/TRBV6-3
abundance: NA

CDR3nt: TGTGCCAGCAGCCAGGAACGCGTTAACTATGGCTACACCTTC
CDR3aa: CASSQERVNYGYTF
d_gene: NA
j_gene: TRBJ1-2
v_gene: TRBV7-8
abundance: many

CDR3nt: TGTGCCAGCAGCCCGGCGGCGGGACAGGGTTACGAGCAGTACTTC
CDR3aa: CASSPAAGQGYEQYF
d_gene: TRBD1
j_gene: TRBJ2-7
v_gene: TRBV5-8
abundance: NA

CDR3nt: TGTGCCAGCAGCTTTGGGGGGGGGCGGATGAACACTGAAGCTTTCTTT
CDR3aa: CASSFGGGRMNTEAFF
d_gene: NA
j_gene: TRBJ1-1
v_gene: TRBV6-1
abundance: NA

CDR3nt: TGTGCCAGCAGCCCCAGGGTTGGGAACACTGAAGCTTTCTTT
CDR3aa: CASSPRVGNTEAFF
d_gene: NA
j_gene: TRBJ1-1
v_gene: TRBV5-6
abundance: few

CDR3nt: TGTGCCAGCAGCCCATTCGCGGTGAACACCGGGGAGCTGTTTTTT
CDR3aa: CASSPFAVNTGELFF
d_gene: NA
j_gene: TRBJ2-2
v_gene: TRBV7-9
abundance: NA

CDR3nt: TGCGCCAGCTCCGACAGGGGGCGGCGGGAGACCCAGTACTTC
CDR3aa: CASSDRGRRETQYF
d_gene: TRBD1
j_gene: TRBJ2-5
v_gene: TRBV5-1
abundance: few